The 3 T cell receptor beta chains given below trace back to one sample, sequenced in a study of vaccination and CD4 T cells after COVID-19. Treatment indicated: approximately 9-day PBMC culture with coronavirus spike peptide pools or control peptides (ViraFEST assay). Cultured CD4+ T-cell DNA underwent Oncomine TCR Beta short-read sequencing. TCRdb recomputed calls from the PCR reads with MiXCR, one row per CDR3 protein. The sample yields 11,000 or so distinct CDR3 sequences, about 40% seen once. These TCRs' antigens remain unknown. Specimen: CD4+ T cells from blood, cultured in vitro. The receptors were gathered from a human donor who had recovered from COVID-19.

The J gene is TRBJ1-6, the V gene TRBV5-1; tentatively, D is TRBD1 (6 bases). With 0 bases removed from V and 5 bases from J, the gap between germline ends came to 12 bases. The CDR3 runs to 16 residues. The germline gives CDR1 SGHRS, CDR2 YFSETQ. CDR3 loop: CASSLGKGGNNSPLHF. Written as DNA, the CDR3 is TGCGCCAGCAGCTTGGGAAAGGGGGGCAATAATTCACCCCTCCACTTT.

In DNA, the CDR3 is TGTGCCAGCTCACGTACTTCGAACACTGAAGCTTTCTTT. Its protein is CASSRTSNTEAFF. The genes are TRBV18 and TRBJ1-1; D call uncertain. This CDR3 region has 13 residues. CDR1 and CDR2 from the germline V gene are KGHSH and LQKENI. V lost 4 bases and J 1 base, leaving 7 bases between the germline ends.

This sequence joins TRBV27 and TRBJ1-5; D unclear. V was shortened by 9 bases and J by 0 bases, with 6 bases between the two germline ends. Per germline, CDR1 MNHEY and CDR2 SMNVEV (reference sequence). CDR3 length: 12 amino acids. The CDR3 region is CARPYSNQPQHF. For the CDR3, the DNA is TGTGCCAGGCCGTATAGCAATCAGCCCCAGCATTTT.